The 7 T cell receptor beta chains below all came from one sample that was sequenced in a study of T cells in Graves' hyperthyroidism and ophthalmopathy. RNA transcripts gave rise to amplified TCR beta CDR3 regions. HTBI primers drove first-round RT-PCR of the TCR CDR3. A single record per CDR3 protein comes from TCRdb applying MiXCR to the multiplex PCR reads. This table has approximately 430,000 distinct CDR3 sequences, about a sixth appearing once. Material for sequencing was blood. These receptors came from a woman aged 18-30 years with Graves' hyperthyroidism.

The table lists this clonotype with many counts. The chain links TRBV3-1 to TRBJ1-1, with 8 bases that match TRBD1. Germline V gene data show CDR1 as LGHDT and CDR2 as YNNKEL (reference sequence). The V and J ends lost 4 bases and 5 bases, in that order; junction bases with no gene match: 6. This CDR3 has 14 residues. The CDR3 reads CASSPSGGRTEAFF. CDR3 nucleotides: TGTGCCAGCAGCCCGTCAGGGGGCCGGACTGAAGCTTTCTTT.

This clonotype was recorded at least ten times. The CDR3 protein is CASHTGYYNEQFF. CDR3 coding DNA: TGTGCCAGCCACACGGGGTACTACAATGAGCAGTTCTTC. The genes are TRBV6-1 and TRBJ2-1, with D perhaps matching TRBD2 (5 bases). The CDR3 has 13 amino acids. V lost 8 bases and J 3 bases, leaving 11 bases between the germline ends. The germline V gene has CDR1 MNHNS and CDR2 SASEGT.

This clonotype was recorded many times. This chain connects TRBV6-5 to TRBJ1-4, with unresolved D. CDR3 length equals 16 residues. CDR1 is MNHEY, CDR2 SVGAGI, per germline. V lost 2 bases and J 4 bases, leaving 14 bases between the germline ends. The CDR3 coding sequence is TGTGCCAGCAGTTACCCCAATTACAGATATAATGAAAAACTGTTTTTT. Protein: CASSYPNYRYNEKLFF.

There are many counts of this clonotype. The rearrangement joins TRBV11-3 to TRBJ2-5, with TRBD1 matching 9 bases. The CDR3 has 16 residues. The V and J ends lost 4 bases and 4 bases, in that order; junction bases with no gene match: 10. CDR1 and CDR2 (germline): SGHNT, YENEEA. DNA for the CDR3: TGTGCCAGCAGCTCGGGACAGGGACCCCGAATAGAGACCCAGTACTTC. As protein: CASSSGQGPRIETQYF.

The table lists this clonotype with many counts. The V call is TRBV27, the J call TRBJ2-6, with no clear D. CDR3 size: 16 residues. V was trimmed by 3 bases and J by 0 bases, leaving 9 bases between them. The germline V gene has CDR1 MNHEY and CDR2 SMNVEV (reference sequence). CDR3 DNA: TGTGCCAGCAGTTTGTACAGCCGCTCTGGGGCCAACGTCCTGACTTTC. Its translation: CASSLYSRSGANVLTF.

This clonotype was seen at least ten times. The CDR3 DNA reads as TGTGCCAGCAGTTTAAACGGGAAAGAGACCCAGTACTTC. It specifies CASSLNGKETQYF. The rearrangement joins TRBV12-3 or TRBV12-4 to TRBJ2-5; a possible D gene is TRBD2 (5 bases). V was pared by 2 bases and J by 3 bases, with 7 bases between. The CDR3 consists of 13 residues.

In this sample, this clonotype turned up a few times. The CDR3 DNA reads TGCAGTGCTAGAGATACCTGGTTGGAAGCTTTCTTT. Protein product: CSARDTWLEAFF. The chain has TRBV20-1 and TRBJ1-1, with unresolved D. V was trimmed by 0 bases and J by 8 bases, leaving 10 bases between them. CDR1 is DFQATT and CDR2 is SNEGSKA in the germline V gene (reference sequence). CDR3 length: 12 residues.